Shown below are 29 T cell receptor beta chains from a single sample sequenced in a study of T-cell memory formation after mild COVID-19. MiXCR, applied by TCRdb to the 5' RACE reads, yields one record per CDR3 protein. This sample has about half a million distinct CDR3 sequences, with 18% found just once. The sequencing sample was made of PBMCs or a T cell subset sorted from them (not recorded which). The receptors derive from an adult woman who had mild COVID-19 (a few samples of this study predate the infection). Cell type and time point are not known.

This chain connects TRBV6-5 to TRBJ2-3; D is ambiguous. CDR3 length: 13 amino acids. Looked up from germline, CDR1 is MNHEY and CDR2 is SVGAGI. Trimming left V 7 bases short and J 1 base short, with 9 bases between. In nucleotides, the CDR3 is TGTGCCAGCACCTTTCCCGGCACAGATACGCAGTATTTT. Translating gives CASTFPGTDTQYF.

DNA for the CDR3: TGTGCCAGCGCCGCACAGGCGGTAATCTACGAGCAGTACTTC. This translates into CASAAQAVIYEQYF. The chain is built from TRBV28 and TRBJ2-7; maybe TRBD1 (5 bases). V lost 8 bases to trimming and J lost 3 bases, with 17 bases between them. The CDR3 length is 14 residues. Germline-derived CDR1 and CDR2 are MDHEN and SYDVKM.

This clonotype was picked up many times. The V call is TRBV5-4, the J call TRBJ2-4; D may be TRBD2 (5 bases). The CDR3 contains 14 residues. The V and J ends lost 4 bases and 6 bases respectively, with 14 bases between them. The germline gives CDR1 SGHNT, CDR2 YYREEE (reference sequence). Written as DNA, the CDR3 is TGTGCCAGCAGCAACCGGGGTGGCGGAAACATTCAGTACTTC. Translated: CASSNRGGGNIQYF.

The CDR3 DNA is TGCAGCGTTGATGGGATGGGGGACCCAGATACGCAGTATTTT. Its protein product is CSVDGMGDPDTQYF. V gene TRBV29-1 combines with J gene TRBJ2-3; D is perhaps TRBD1 or TRBD2 (5 bases each). Germline values: CDR1 SQVTM, CDR2 ANQGSEA. With 3 bases removed from V and 4 bases from J, the gap between germline ends came to 14 bases. The CDR3 length is 14 residues.

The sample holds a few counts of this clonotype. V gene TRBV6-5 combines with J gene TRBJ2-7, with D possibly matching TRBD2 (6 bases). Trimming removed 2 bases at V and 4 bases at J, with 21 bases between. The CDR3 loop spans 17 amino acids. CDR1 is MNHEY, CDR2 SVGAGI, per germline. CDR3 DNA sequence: TGTGCCAGCAGTTACGTAACCTCGGCGGGACTCCTGTACGAGCAGTACTTC. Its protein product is CASSYVTSAGLLYEQYF.

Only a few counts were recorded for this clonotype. DNA of the CDR3: TGCAGTGCTAGAGATCTAGGACAGGGAAATTCGTCTCCCAGACTAGCGGGAGGGGAGGATACGCAGTATTTT. Protein sequence: CSARDLGQGNSSPRLAGGEDTQYF. The chain employs TRBV20-1 and TRBJ2-3; 14 bases agree with TRBD2. The CDR3 extends over 24 amino acids. From germline, CDR1 is DFQATT and CDR2 SNEGSKA (reference sequence). V was clipped by 0 bases and J by 6 bases; unmatched bases: 29.

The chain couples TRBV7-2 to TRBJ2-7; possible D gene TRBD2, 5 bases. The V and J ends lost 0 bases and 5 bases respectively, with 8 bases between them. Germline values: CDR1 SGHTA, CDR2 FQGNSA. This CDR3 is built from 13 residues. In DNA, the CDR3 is TGTGCCAGCAGCTTAGCTTCCGGGGACGAGCAGTACTTC. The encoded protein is CASSLASGDEQYF.

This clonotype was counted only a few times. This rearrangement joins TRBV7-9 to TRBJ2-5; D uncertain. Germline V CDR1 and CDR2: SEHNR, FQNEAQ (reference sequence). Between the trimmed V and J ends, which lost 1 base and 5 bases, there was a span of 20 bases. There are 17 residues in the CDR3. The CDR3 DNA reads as TGTGCCAGCAGCTTAGGAAGTGTCGGTCTGACTCTGGAGACCCAGTACTTC. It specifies CASSLGSVGLTLETQYF. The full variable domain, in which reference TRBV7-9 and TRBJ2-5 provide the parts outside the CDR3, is DTGVSQNPRHKITKRGQNVTFRCDPISEHNRLYWYRQTLGQGPEFLTYFQNEAQLEKSRLLSDRFSAERPKGSFSTLEIQRTEQGDSAMYLCASSLGSVGLTLETQYFGPGTRLLVL.

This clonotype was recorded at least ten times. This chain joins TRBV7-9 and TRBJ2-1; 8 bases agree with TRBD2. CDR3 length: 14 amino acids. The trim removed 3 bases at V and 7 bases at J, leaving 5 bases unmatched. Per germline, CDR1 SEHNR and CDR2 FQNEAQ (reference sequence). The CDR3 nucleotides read TGTGCCAGCAGCTTGGCGGGAGGTGGGAATGAGCAGTTCTTC. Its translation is CASSLAGGGNEQFF.

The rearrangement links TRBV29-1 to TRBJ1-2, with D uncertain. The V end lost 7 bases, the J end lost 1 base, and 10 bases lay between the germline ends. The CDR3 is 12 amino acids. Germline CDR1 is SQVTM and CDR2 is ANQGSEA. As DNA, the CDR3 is TGCAGCGGAAGGTTGGATAACTATGGCTACACCTTC. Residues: CSGRLDNYGYTF.

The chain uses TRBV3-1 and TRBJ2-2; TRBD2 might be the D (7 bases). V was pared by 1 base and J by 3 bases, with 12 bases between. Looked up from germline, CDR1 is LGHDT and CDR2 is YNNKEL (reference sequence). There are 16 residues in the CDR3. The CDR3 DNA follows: TGTGCCAGCAGCCAAGTGCGGGGGCCTGACACCGGGGAGCTGTTTTTT. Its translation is CASSQVRGPDTGELFF. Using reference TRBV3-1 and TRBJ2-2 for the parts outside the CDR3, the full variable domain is DTAVSQTPKYLVTQMGNDKSIKCEQNLGHDTMYWYKQDSKKFLKIMFSYNNKELIINETVPNRFSPKSPDKAHLNLHINSLELGDSAVYFCASSQVRGPDTGELFFGEGSRLTVL.

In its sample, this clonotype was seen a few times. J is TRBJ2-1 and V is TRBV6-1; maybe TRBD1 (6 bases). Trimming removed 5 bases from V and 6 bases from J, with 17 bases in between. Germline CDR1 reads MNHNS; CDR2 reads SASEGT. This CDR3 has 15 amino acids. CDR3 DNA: TGTGCCAGCAGTTTCGTTGAGACAGGTGGCAATGAGCAGTTCTTC. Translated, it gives CASSFVETGGNEQFF.

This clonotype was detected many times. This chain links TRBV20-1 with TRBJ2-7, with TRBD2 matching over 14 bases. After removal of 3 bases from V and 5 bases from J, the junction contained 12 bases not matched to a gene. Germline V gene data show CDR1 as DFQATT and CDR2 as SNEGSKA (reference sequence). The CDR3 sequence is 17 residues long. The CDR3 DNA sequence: TGCAGTGCTAGCGGGACTAGCGGGAGTAGGGTTTTTGACGAGCAGTACTTC. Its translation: CSASGTSGSRVFDEQYF.

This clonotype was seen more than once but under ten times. In nucleotides, the CDR3 is TGCAGTGCCCCTCGGGGACCTGGACTTTATGGCTACACCTTC. Translation: CSAPRGPGLYGYTF. This rearrangement joins TRBV20-1 to TRBJ1-2, with a tentative D call TRBD1 (5 bases). Trimming took 6 bases from V and 5 from J, leaving 19 bases between them. The germline V gene encodes CDR1 DFQATT and CDR2 SNEGSKA (reference sequence). The CDR3 totals 14 residues.

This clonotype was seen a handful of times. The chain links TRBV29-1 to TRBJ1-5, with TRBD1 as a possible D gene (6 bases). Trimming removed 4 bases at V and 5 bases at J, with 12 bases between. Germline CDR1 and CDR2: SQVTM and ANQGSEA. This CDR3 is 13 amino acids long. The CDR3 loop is CSVGTRGDQPQHF. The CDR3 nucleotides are TGCAGCGTTGGAACGAGGGGGGATCAGCCCCAGCATTTT.

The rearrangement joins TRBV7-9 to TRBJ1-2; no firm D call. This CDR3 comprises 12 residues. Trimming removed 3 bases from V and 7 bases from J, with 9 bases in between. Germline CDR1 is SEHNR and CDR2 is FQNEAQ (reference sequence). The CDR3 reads CASSFDIGGYTF. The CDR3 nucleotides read TGTGCCAGCAGCTTTGATATCGGTGGCTACACCTTC.

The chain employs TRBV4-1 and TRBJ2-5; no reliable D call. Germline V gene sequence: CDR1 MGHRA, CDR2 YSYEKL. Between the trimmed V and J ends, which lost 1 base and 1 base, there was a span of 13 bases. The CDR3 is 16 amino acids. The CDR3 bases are TGCGCCAGCAGCCAAGCGGGCGGCGCCAGCCAAGAGACCCAGTACTTC. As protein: CASSQAGGASQETQYF.

This chain's CDR3 is CASSLLGRDRDGTDTQYF. In nucleotides, the CDR3 is TGCGCCAGCAGCTTGCTGGGCCGCGACAGGGACGGCACAGATACGCAGTATTTT. The rearrangement uses TRBV5-1 and TRBJ2-3, with 7 bases identical to TRBD1. V trimming: 1 base; J trimming: 1 base; junction bases outside the gene matches: 12. Germline assignment: CDR1 SGHRS and CDR2 YFSETQ. The CDR3 length is 18 residues.

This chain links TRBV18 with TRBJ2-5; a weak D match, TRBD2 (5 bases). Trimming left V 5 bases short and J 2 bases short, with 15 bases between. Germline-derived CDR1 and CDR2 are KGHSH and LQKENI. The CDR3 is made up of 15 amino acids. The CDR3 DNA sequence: TGTGCCAGCTCAGGGAGCCTAGGGATACAAGAGACCCAGTACTTC. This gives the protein CASSGSLGIQETQYF.

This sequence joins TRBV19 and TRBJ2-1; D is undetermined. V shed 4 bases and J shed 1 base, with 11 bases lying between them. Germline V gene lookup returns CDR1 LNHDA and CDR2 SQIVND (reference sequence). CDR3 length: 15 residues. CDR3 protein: CASSKVGISYNEQFF. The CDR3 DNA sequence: TGTGCCAGTAGTAAGGTGGGGATTTCCTACAATGAGCAGTTCTTC. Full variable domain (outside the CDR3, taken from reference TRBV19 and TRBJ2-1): DGGITQSPKYLFRKEGQNVTLSCEQNLNHDAMYWYRQDPGQGLRLIYYSQIVNDFQKGDIAEGYSVSREKKESFPLTVTSAQKNPTAFYLCASSKVGISYNEQFFGPGTRLTVL.

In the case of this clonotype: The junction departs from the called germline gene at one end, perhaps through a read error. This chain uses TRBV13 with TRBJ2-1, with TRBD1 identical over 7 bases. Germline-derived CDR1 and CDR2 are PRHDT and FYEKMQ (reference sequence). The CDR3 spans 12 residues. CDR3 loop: CASSLGGTVNAF. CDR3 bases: TGTGCCAGCAGCTTAGGGGGGACAGTGAACGCTTTC.

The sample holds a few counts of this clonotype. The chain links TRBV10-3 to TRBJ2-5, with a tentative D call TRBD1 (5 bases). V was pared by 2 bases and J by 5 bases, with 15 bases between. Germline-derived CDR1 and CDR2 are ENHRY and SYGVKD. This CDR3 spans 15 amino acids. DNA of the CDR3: TGTGCCATCAGTGAGGGAAGACAGACCCCTGAGACCCAGTACTTC. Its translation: CAISEGRQTPETQYF.

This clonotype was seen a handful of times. This CDR3 reads CASSPYPGTTYYEQYF. The CDR3 DNA reads as TGTGCCAGCAGCCCCTACCCCGGGACAACATACTACGAGCAGTACTTC. The genes are TRBV7-9 and TRBJ2-7, with D possibly matching TRBD1 (6 bases). CDR1 SEHNR and CDR2 FQNEAQ come from the germline V gene (reference sequence). This CDR3 has 16 amino acids. Trimming left V 5 bases short and J 3 bases short, with 20 bases between.

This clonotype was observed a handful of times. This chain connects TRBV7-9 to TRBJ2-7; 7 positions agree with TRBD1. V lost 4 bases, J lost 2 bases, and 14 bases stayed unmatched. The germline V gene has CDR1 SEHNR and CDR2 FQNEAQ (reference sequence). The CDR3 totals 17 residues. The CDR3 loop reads CASSSYPGTDFAYEQYF. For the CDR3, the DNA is TGTGCCAGCAGCTCGTACCCCGGGACAGACTTCGCCTACGAGCAGTACTTC.

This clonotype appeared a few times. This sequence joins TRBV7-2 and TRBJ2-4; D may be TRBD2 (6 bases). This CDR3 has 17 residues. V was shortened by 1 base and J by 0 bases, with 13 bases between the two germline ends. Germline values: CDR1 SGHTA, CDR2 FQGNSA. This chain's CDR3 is CASSLGGLAPAKNIQYF. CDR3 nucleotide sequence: TGTGCCAGCAGCTTAGGAGGCCTAGCGCCAGCCAAAAACATTCAGTACTTC.

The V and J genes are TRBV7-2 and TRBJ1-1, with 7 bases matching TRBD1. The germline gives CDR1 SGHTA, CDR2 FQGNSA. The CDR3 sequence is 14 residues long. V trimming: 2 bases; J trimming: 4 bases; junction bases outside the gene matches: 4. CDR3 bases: TGTGCCAGCAGCTTAAACAGGGGAGCCACTGAAGCTTTCTTT. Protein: CASSLNRGATEAFF.

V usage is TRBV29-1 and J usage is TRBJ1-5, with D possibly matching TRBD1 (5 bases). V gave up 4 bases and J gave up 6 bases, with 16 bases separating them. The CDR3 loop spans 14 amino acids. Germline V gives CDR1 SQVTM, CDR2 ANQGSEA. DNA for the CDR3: TGCAGCGTTGGTGACGCAGGGAACAGTCAGCCCCAGCATTTT. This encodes CSVGDAGNSQPQHF.

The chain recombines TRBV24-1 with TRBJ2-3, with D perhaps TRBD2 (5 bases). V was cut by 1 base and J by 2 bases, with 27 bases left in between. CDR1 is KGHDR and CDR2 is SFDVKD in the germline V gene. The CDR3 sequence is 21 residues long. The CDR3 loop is CATSDLKSAGSVSSTTDTQYF. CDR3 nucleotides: TGTGCCACCAGTGATTTAAAATCCGCGGGTAGTGTATCTTCTACCACAGATACGCAGTATTTT.

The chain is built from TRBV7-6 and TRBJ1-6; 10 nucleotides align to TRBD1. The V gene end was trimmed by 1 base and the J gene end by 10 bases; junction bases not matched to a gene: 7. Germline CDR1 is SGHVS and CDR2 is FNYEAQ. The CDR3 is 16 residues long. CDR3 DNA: TGTGCCAGCAGCTTAGGTCGGGACAGGGGTGGGTCACCCCTCCACTTT. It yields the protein CASSLGRDRGGSPLHF.